These T cell receptor beta chains were read from a single sample in a study of T cells in Graves' hyperthyroidism and ophthalmopathy. TCRdb independently ran MiXCR on the multiplex PCR reads; one entry per CDR3 protein. There are about 420,000 distinct CDR3 sequences in the sample; 12% to 15% occur only once, and 5.3% lies in the top ten. The sequencing input was blood. Receptors were obtained from a woman aged 18 to 35 with Graves' hyperthyroidism. Each CDR3 is given with its conserved first and last residue. Fields, in order: V gene, J gene, clone size, D gene, CDR3 DNA, CDR3 protein. D genes are given only for firm matches. Clone size appears in some rows only: once, few, many, or a class for an expanded clone.

v_call: TRBV5-5
j_call: TRBJ2-5
clone_size: many
d_call: TRBD1
cdr3_nt: TGTGCCAGCAGCTTGGCCGAGGGGGCAGCGACCCAGTACTTC
cdr3_aa: CASSLAEGAATQYF

v_call: TRBV6-1
j_call: TRBJ2-5
clone_size: few
d_call: NA
cdr3_nt: TGTGCCAGCAGTTATAACGCGGGCTGGGAGACCCAGTACTTC
cdr3_aa: CASSYNAGWETQYF

v_call: TRBV27
j_call: TRBJ2-7
clone_size: NA
d_call: NA
cdr3_nt: TGTGCCAGCAGTTTATCCGGATACTACGAGCAGTACTTC
cdr3_aa: CASSLSGYYEQYF

v_call: TRBV20-1
j_call: TRBJ2-7
clone_size: NA
d_call: NA
cdr3_nt: TGCAGTGCTAGAGACCGAGTGGGACCCAGGGGCGAGCAGTACTTC
cdr3_aa: CSARDRVGPRGEQYF

v_call: TRBV4-2
j_call: TRBJ2-1
clone_size: NA
d_call: NA
cdr3_nt: TGTGCCAGCAGCCAAGAAGGGCAGGGGCAAGAGACCCAGTTCTTC
cdr3_aa: CASSQEGQGQETQFF

v_call: TRBV6-2/TRBV6-3
j_call: TRBJ1-1
clone_size: NA
d_call: TRBD1
cdr3_nt: TGTGCCAGCAGGTCTGACAGGGCGAGAATGAACACTGAAGCTTTCTTT
cdr3_aa: CASRSDRARMNTEAFF

v_call: TRBV7-2
j_call: TRBJ2-3
clone_size: many
d_call: NA
cdr3_nt: TGTGCCAGCAGCTTTAAGGGGGTCTCTAGGGGGAGAACAGATACGCAGTATTTT
cdr3_aa: CASSFKGVSRGRTDTQYF

v_call: TRBV28
j_call: TRBJ2-2
clone_size: many
d_call: NA
cdr3_nt: TGTGCCAGCAGTTTACGGGGGACCGGGGAGCTGTTTTTT
cdr3_aa: CASSLRGTGELFF

v_call: TRBV3-1
j_call: TRBJ1-1
clone_size: many
d_call: TRBD1
cdr3_nt: TGTGCCAGCAGCCGCCGACAGGGACAGTACACTGAAGCTTTCTTT
cdr3_aa: CASSRRQGQYTEAFF

v_call: TRBV12-3/TRBV12-4
j_call: TRBJ1-5
clone_size: NA
d_call: NA
cdr3_nt: TGTGCCAGCAAGGATAAATCGGGGATTGATAGCAATCAGCCCCAGCATTTT
cdr3_aa: CASKDKSGIDSNQPQHF

v_call: TRBV5-1
j_call: TRBJ1-1
clone_size: NA
d_call: TRBD1
cdr3_nt: TGCGCCAGCAGCCTAAGTCGGGGGACAGGGGCTACTGAAGCTTTCTTT
cdr3_aa: CASSLSRGTGATEAFF

v_call: TRBV5-6
j_call: TRBJ1-1
clone_size: few
d_call: NA
cdr3_nt: TGTGCCAGCAGCTTGGCCGACAGCACTAACACTGAAGCTTTCTTT
cdr3_aa: CASSLADSTNTEAFF

v_call: TRBV5-8
j_call: TRBJ2-1
clone_size: few
d_call: TRBD2
cdr3_nt: TGTGCCAGCAGCTGGGGACTAGCGGGAGGGACGTGGTACAATGAGCAGTTCTTC
cdr3_aa: CASSWGLAGGTWYNEQFF

v_call: TRBV3-1
j_call: TRBJ2-7
clone_size: many
d_call: NA
cdr3_nt: TGTGCCAGCAGCCAACCCGGGACATACTACGAGCAGTACTTC
cdr3_aa: CASSQPGTYYEQYF

v_call: TRBV4-2
j_call: TRBJ1-4
clone_size: NA
d_call: NA
cdr3_nt: TGTGCCAGCGGCCTAAGTCCTGCAACTAATGAAAAACTGTTTTTT
cdr3_aa: CASGLSPATNEKLFF

v_call: TRBV2
j_call: TRBJ2-1
clone_size: few
d_call: TRBD1
cdr3_nt: TGTGCCAGCAGTGTCCAGGACAGGGGGCTAAGGAATGAGCAGTTCTTC
cdr3_aa: CASSVQDRGLRNEQFF

v_call: TRBV5-1
j_call: TRBJ2-2
clone_size: NA
d_call: TRBD1
cdr3_nt: TGCGCCAGCAGCGTCGGGACAGGGGGGAATACCGGGGAGCTGTTTTTT
cdr3_aa: CASSVGTGGNTGELFF

v_call: TRBV3-1
j_call: TRBJ2-2
clone_size: many
d_call: NA
cdr3_nt: TGTGCCAGCAGCTGGGTGGACACCGGGGAGCTGTTTTTT
cdr3_aa: CASSWVDTGELFF

v_call: TRBV7-2
j_call: TRBJ2-7
clone_size: few
d_call: TRBD2
cdr3_nt: TGTGCCAGCAGCTTACAAGGACTAGCGGGCTTCTACGAGCAGTACTTC
cdr3_aa: CASSLQGLAGFYEQYF

v_call: TRBV7-2
j_call: TRBJ1-5
clone_size: many
d_call: NA
cdr3_nt: TGTGCCAGCAGCTTAGGCTCAGGGGCCAATCAGCCCCAGCATTTT
cdr3_aa: CASSLGSGANQPQHF

v_call: TRBV5-6
j_call: TRBJ2-7
clone_size: NA
d_call: NA
cdr3_nt: TGTGCCAGCAGCTTGGCGTCGGGATTCTACGAGCAGTACTTC
cdr3_aa: CASSLASGFYEQYF

v_call: TRBV6-5
j_call: TRBJ1-6
clone_size: NA
d_call: NA
cdr3_nt: TGTGCCAGCAAACAAAGGGAGCCAACCTCACCCCTCCACTTT
cdr3_aa: CASKQREPTSPLHF

v_call: TRBV11-2
j_call: TRBJ1-4
clone_size: many
d_call: NA
cdr3_nt: TGTGCCAGCAGCTTCGGGCGTGGTGAAAAACTGTTTTTT
cdr3_aa: CASSFGRGEKLFF

v_call: TRBV7-9
j_call: TRBJ2-7
clone_size: many
d_call: TRBD1
cdr3_nt: TGTGCCAGCAGCTCGGACGGGACAGGGGTGTCCGAGCAGTACTTC
cdr3_aa: CASSSDGTGVSEQYF

v_call: TRBV27
j_call: TRBJ1-6
clone_size: few
d_call: NA
cdr3_nt: TGTGCCAGCAACTCCTGGGGGAATAATTCACCCCTCCACTTT
cdr3_aa: CASNSWGNNSPLHF

v_call: TRBV12-3/TRBV12-4
j_call: TRBJ1-3
clone_size: many
d_call: NA
cdr3_nt: TGTGCCAGCAGTTTCCTACAGGGACTAGGCGGAAACACCATATATTTT
cdr3_aa: CASSFLQGLGGNTIYF

v_call: TRBV20-1
j_call: TRBJ1-5
clone_size: few
d_call: NA
cdr3_nt: TGCAGTGCTAGCGGGCGTATCGCGGGGGACAACAATCAGCCCCAGCATTTT
cdr3_aa: CSASGRIAGDNNQPQHF

v_call: TRBV28
j_call: TRBJ2-2
clone_size: many
d_call: NA
cdr3_nt: TGTGCCAGCAGTTTTTCGGGAACAGGGGAGCTGTTTTTT
cdr3_aa: CASSFSGTGELFF

v_call: TRBV7-3
j_call: TRBJ2-7
clone_size: few
d_call: NA
cdr3_nt: TGTGCCAGCAGCTCGGGCCCTCTTCAAGAGCAGTACTTC
cdr3_aa: CASSSGPLQEQYF

v_call: TRBV20-1
j_call: TRBJ2-7
clone_size: NA
d_call: TRBD2
cdr3_nt: TGCAGTGCTAGTGGGGGACTAGCGGGATACGACGAGCAGTACTTC
cdr3_aa: CSASGGLAGYDEQYF

v_call: TRBV5-1
j_call: TRBJ2-7
clone_size: many
d_call: TRBD2
cdr3_nt: TGCGCCAGCAGCAGGGGGGGACTAGCGGAACCCTACGAGCAGTACTTC
cdr3_aa: CASSRGGLAEPYEQYF

v_call: TRBV30
j_call: TRBJ1-1
clone_size: few
d_call: NA
cdr3_nt: TGTGCCTGGAGTGTTATAATGAACACTGAAGCTTCCTTT
cdr3_aa: CAWSVIMNTEASF

v_call: TRBV18
j_call: TRBJ1-2
clone_size: many
d_call: NA
cdr3_nt: TGTGCCAGCTCCCCGGAATTAGCTGGGACGGCTAACTATGGCTACACCTTC
cdr3_aa: CASSPELAGTANYGYTF

v_call: TRBV11-1
j_call: TRBJ2-1
clone_size: many
d_call: TRBD2
cdr3_nt: TGTGCCAGCAGCTCCCAAACGGGAGGGCCAACGGATGAGCAGTTCTTC
cdr3_aa: CASSSQTGGPTDEQFF

v_call: TRBV2
j_call: TRBJ2-6
clone_size: many
d_call: TRBD1
cdr3_nt: TGTGCCAGCAGTAGACAGGGTTCTGGGGCCAACGTCCTGACTTTC
cdr3_aa: CASSRQGSGANVLTF

v_call: TRBV25-1
j_call: TRBJ2-7
clone_size: NA
d_call: TRBD2
cdr3_nt: TGTGCCAGCAGTGACGGGACTAGCGGGCCCTACGAGCAGTACTTC
cdr3_aa: CASSDGTSGPYEQYF